The T cell receptor beta chain described here comes from a study of cytomegalovirus exposure and HLA in healthy donors. This clone appeared a few times. The PCR ran on 60 Vbeta and 13 Jbeta primers. The assay was immunoSEQ multiplex PCR, and TCRdb's table has in-frame clones only and misses some. The data show approximately 74,000 clones, around 75% seen once. Germline CDR1 is MGHDK and CDR2 is SYGVNS. There are 18 residues in the CDR3. V shed 4 bases, J shed 0 bases, and the junction held 8 bases outside the gene matches. This sequence was found in a woman in her thirties or forties in good health and CMV-seronegative. The rearrangement joins TRBV25-1 to TRBJ2-6, with 8 bases lining up with TRBD1. The sequenced sample was PBMCs. DNA of the CDR3: TGTGCCAGCAGTGTCTCGGACAGGGCGGTCTCTGGGGCCAACGTCCTGACTTTC. It specifies CASSVSDRAVSGANVLTF.